This T cell receptor beta chain was sequenced during a study of T-cell reconstitution after alpha-beta-depleted transplantation in children (dated by TCRdb to about 2016). At the level of the whole study: Using TCR repertoire profiling, the study quantitatively followed how T-cell immune reconstitution unfolded in children after TCRalphabeta/CD19-depleted allogeneic hematopoietic cell transplantation.

The library was produced with PCR. Sequencer: Illumina HiSeq 2500. Molecular barcoding was employed in the preparation of TCR libraries, with unique molecular identifiers being used to normalize TCRbeta repertoire quantification. The raw public data were reprocessed by TCRdb itself: fastp quality trimming at Q25, MiXCR clonotype calling, in-frame beta chains only. When rows share a CDR3 protein, they turn into one entry using the most common DNA and genes. This sample is represented by about 110,000 distinct CDR3 sequences; over 9% of them were singletons. The ten biggest clones cover approximately 7.9% of the sample. The table lists this clonotype with many counts. Its antigen is still unknown. No base quality information exists; no much larger clone differs at one position. CDR1 is given as SEHNR and CDR2 as FQNEAQ, both from the germline V gene (reference sequence). From the cysteine through the phenylalanine, the CDR3 covers 14 amino acids. Only the CDR3 region is kept as DNA, spanning 42 bases read in frame from base 1. V is pared back by 5 bases and J by 4 bases, with 12 bases lying between the germline termini.

The TCR sequence derives from a human donor who donated a stem cell graft to a child with acute lymphoblastic leukemia. Recombination linked TRBV7-9 to TRBJ2-1; a tentative D call is TRBD1 (6 bases match). Sequencing used PBMCs from the stem cell graft donor, obtained from the stem cell graft. The CDR3 region has the sequence CASSPWTVYNEQFF. The DNA sequence is TGTGCCAGCAGCCCGTGGACAGTGTACAATGAGCAGTTCTTC.